The 14 T cell receptor beta chains below come from one sample, sequenced in a study of blood T cell repertoires in COVID-19. TCRdb's copy holds only in-frame clones and misses some; the assay was immunoSEQ multiplex PCR. The sample shows under 400,000 clones, 88% of them seen only once. Sequenced: peripheral blood. The receptors shown here come from a woman aged 25-40 years with COVID-19, enrolled during active disease.

This chain's CDR3 is CASSEIGAGQPQHF. The CDR3 DNA reads as TGTGCCAGCAGTGAAATTGGGGCTGGGCAGCCCCAGCATTTT. The chain links TRBV6-1 to TRBJ1-5, with TRBD1 as a possible D gene (5 bases). V gave up 2 bases and J gave up 7 bases, with 12 bases separating them. In germline, CDR1 is MNHNS, CDR2 SASEGT. The CDR3 extends over 14 amino acids.

On this clone: The conserved closing phenylalanine or tryptophan is absent in this CDR3, likely reflecting a read error. Because the CDR3's place on the DNA is in doubt, the DNA is left out and the CDR3 is given as listed by TCRdb. The chain is built from TRBV7-3 and TRBJ1-1. The CDR3 length is 14 residues, termini included. Germline CDR1 and CDR2: SGHTA and FQGTGA. CDR3 protein: CASSFQAVPAASKR.

The chain couples TRBV9 to TRBJ1-5, with TRBD1 matching over 9 bases. The germline gives CDR1 SGDLS, CDR2 YYNGEE. This CDR3 spans 15 amino acids. V was clipped by 2 bases and J by 4 bases; unmatched bases: 4. Here the CDR3 DNA reads TGTGCCAGCAGCGTCGACGGACAGGGGAATCAGCCCCAGCATTTT. This gives the protein CASSVDGQGNQPQHF.

V gene TRBV5-4 combines with J gene TRBJ2-2; 11 bases are shared with TRBD2. Germline CDR1 is SGHNT and CDR2 is YYREEE (reference sequence). The CDR3 is made up of 18 amino acids. The trim removed 4 bases at V and 6 bases at J, leaving 14 bases unmatched. CDR3 sequence: CASSALRTSGGGAGELFF. The DNA for the CDR3 is TGTGCCAGCAGCGCCCTTCGTACTAGCGGGGGAGGGGCCGGGGAGCTGTTTTTT. Full variable domain (remainder filled in from reference TRBV5-4 and TRBJ2-2): ETGVTQSPTHLIKTRGQQVTLRCSSQSGHNTVSWYQQALGQGPQFIFQYYREEENGRGNFPPRFSGLQFPNYSSELNVNALELDDSALYLCASSALRTSGGGAGELFFGEGSRLTVL.

The rearrangement links TRBV27 to TRBJ2-3, with 8 bases aligning to TRBD2. Germline loops: CDR1 MNHEY, CDR2 SMNVEV (reference sequence). CDR3 length: 12 residues. V lost 5 bases and J lost 10; bases outside the gene matches: 5. CDR3 residues: CASSRPGLAQYF. The CDR3 DNA sequence: TGTGCCAGCAGTAGACCGGGACTAGCGCAGTATTTT.

In the case of this clone: Other DNA sequences of this sample code for an identical CDR3. The chain joins TRBV6-5 to TRBJ1-5, with D perhaps TRBD1 (5 bases). This CDR3 region has 12 residues. Looked up from germline, CDR1 is MNHEY and CDR2 is SVGAGI. With 5 bases removed from V and 7 bases from J, the gap between germline ends came to 9 bases. The DNA for the CDR3 is TGTGCCAGCAGTACCTCAGGGCAGCCCCAGCATTTT. Its protein is CASSTSGQPQHF.

V usage is TRBV4-3 and J usage is TRBJ2-3; 9 nucleotides match TRBD1. The CDR3 length is 19 residues. The V and J ends lost 0 bases and 1 base, in that order; junction bases with no gene match: 11. CDR1 is LGHNA and CDR2 is YSLEER in the germline V gene. The CDR3 DNA is TGCGCCAGCAGCCAAGATAGCCCCAGTTGGACAGGGGGCACAGATACGCAGTATTTT. This sequence encodes CASSQDSPSWTGGTDTQYF.

The genes are TRBV18 and TRBJ2-3, with D maybe TRBD2 (5 bases). The CDR3 sequence is 15 residues long. Germline lookup yields CDR1 KGHSH and CDR2 LQKENI. Trimming cost V 5 bases and J 8 bases, with 20 bases left between them. The CDR3 reads CASSAAGLARGTQYF. CDR3 sequence (DNA): TGTGCCAGCTCAGCAGCCGGGCTAGCCCGAGGTACGCAGTATTTT.

The chain is built from TRBV5-4 and TRBJ2-1; no clear D. The CDR3 spans 12 residues. Germline CDR1 SGHNT, CDR2 YYREEE (reference sequence). The V gene lost 7 bases and the J gene lost 7 bases, with 12 bases spanning the gap. CDR3: CASGPSGNEQFF. The CDR3 DNA is TGTGCCAGCGGCCCCTCCGGGAATGAGCAGTTCTTC.

CDR3 sequence: CASTRQGRGTGELFF. CDR3 nucleotides: TGTGCCAGCACCAGACAGGGGCGGGGAACCGGGGAGCTGTTTTTT. This rearrangement joins TRBV5-4 to TRBJ2-2; 8 bases are a match to TRBD1. Trimming took 6 bases from V and 5 from J; bases not matched to a gene: 9. Germline-derived CDR1 and CDR2 are SGHNT and YYREEE (reference sequence). The CDR3 contains 15 residues.

The J gene is TRBJ1-2, the V gene TRBV29-1; TRBD1 aligns across 9 bases. The V segment lost 7 bases and the J segment 6 bases; nucleotides outside the gene matches: 9. Germline CDR1 is SQVTM and CDR2 is ANQGSEA. This CDR3 contains 13 residues. In nucleotides, the CDR3 is TGCAGCGCCTACCTAACAGGGGGCGATGGCTACACCTTC. This encodes CSAYLTGGDGYTF.

The chain has TRBV11-2 and TRBJ2-5; 11 bases map to TRBD2. This CDR3 has 17 amino acids. Germline values: CDR1 SGHAT, CDR2 FQNNGV. Trimming at V came to 0 bases and at J to 7 bases, leaving 10 bases not matched to a gene. The CDR3 sequence: CASSLESGLAGRLTQYF. CDR3 coding DNA: TGTGCCAGCAGCTTAGAATCTGGACTAGCGGGCCGGTTGACCCAGTACTTC.

The genes are TRBV7-2 and TRBJ2-7; unclear D gene. The CDR3 runs 14 residues. The V gene's germline CDR1 is SGHTA and CDR2 FQGNSA. The ends were cut back, 5 bases at V and 1 base at J, with 12 bases in the middle. The CDR3 DNA reads TGTGCCAGCAGCCCGTCCCTCGGGTCCTACGAGCAGTACTTC. It yields the protein CASSPSLGSYEQYF.

The V call is TRBV18, the J call TRBJ1-5, with a tentative D call TRBD1 (5 bases). V lost 5 bases and J 5 bases, leaving 10 bases between the germline ends. This CDR3 contains 13 residues. Germline lookup yields CDR1 KGHSH and CDR2 LQKENI. CDR3 loop: CASSADSDQPQHF. The CDR3 DNA sequence: TGTGCCAGCTCAGCAGACAGCGATCAGCCCCAGCATTTT.